The 14 T cell receptor beta chains given below trace back to one sample, sequenced in a study of T cell repertoires in cytomegalovirus infection. TCRdb re-analysed the reads in MiXCR, keeping a single row per CDR3 protein. The data hold over 300,000 distinct CDR3 sequences, with more than 8% observed a single time. The material sequenced was PBMCs. These receptors all stem from a human donor in good health (CMV status not recorded). Some clones in this sample may be carry-over from other donors' samples.

This clonotype was observed a handful of times. This chain connects TRBV18 to TRBJ1-1; D is unclear. Germline values: CDR1 KGHSH, CDR2 LQKENI. The CDR3 consists of 13 residues. V was cut by 2 bases and J by 1 base, with 5 bases left in between. CDR3 bases: TGTGCCAGCTCACCAAACCAGAACACTGAAGCTTTCTTT. Translated: CASSPNQNTEAFF.

V and J are TRBV28 and TRBJ1-6, with no clear D. From germline, CDR1 is MDHEN and CDR2 SYDVKM. The V gene lost 3 bases and the J gene lost 9 bases, with 15 bases spanning the gap. The CDR3 has 15 residues. The CDR3 here is CASSFPGSPLSPLHF. The CDR3 nucleotides read TGTGCCAGCAGTTTCCCGGGGTCCCCTCTTTCACCCCTCCACTTT.

This clonotype was recorded many times. This chain connects TRBV4-3 to TRBJ1-6, with D hard to call. Trimming cost V 0 bases and J 7 bases, with 10 bases left between them. CDR3 size: 15 residues. Germline V lookup: CDR1 LGHNA, CDR2 YSLEER. The DNA of the CDR3 is TGCGCCAGCAGCCAAGACAGGCAGGCCAATTCACCCCTCCACTTT. Its protein is CASSQDRQANSPLHF.

This clonotype was seen more than once but under ten times. This chain connects TRBV7-6 to TRBJ1-2, with 9 positions matching TRBD1. CDR1 and CDR2 (germline): SGHVS, FNYEAQ. The CDR3 contains 16 residues. Germline trimming cut 2 bases from V and 2 bases from J; bases unmatched to any gene: 6. The CDR3 bases are TGTGCCAGCAGCTTACTACAGGGGGCCGCGAACTATGGCTACACCTTC. Amino acid sequence: CASSLLQGAANYGYTF. Full variable domain (missing parts from reference TRBV7-6 and TRBJ1-2): GAGVSQSPRYKVTKRGQDVALRCDPISGHVSLYWYRQALGQGPEFLTYFNYEAQQDKSGLPNDRFSAERPEGSISTLTIQRTEQRDSAMYRCASSLLQGAANYGYTFGSGTRLTVV.

This clonotype was recorded many times. The rearrangement uses TRBV6-1 and TRBJ2-6, with TRBD1 as a possible D gene (6 bases). Germline V gene sequence: CDR1 MNHNS, CDR2 SASEGT. The CDR3 is 18 residues long. The ends were cut back, 8 bases at V and 0 bases at J, with 20 bases in the middle. CDR3 sequence reads: CASVLQGQAVSGANVLTF. The CDR3 DNA sequence: TGTGCCAGCGTCCTGCAGGGACAAGCAGTCTCTGGGGCCAACGTCCTGACTTTC.

This clonotype was observed a few times. The V call is TRBV7-2, the J call TRBJ2-1; TRBD2 aligns across 11 bases. The CDR3 loop spans 15 amino acids. CDR1 is SGHTA and CDR2 is FQGNSA in the germline V gene. Trimming removed 5 bases from V and 10 bases from J; junction bases left unmatched: 10. In DNA, the CDR3 is TGTGCCAGCAGCCTGGCTCTAGCGGGAGGTAAGGAGCAGTTCTTC. Encoded protein: CASSLALAGGKEQFF.

This clonotype was seen more than once but under ten times. The V and J genes are TRBV28 and TRBJ1-2; weak D call: TRBD1 (6 bases). This CDR3 has 13 residues. The germline V gene encodes CDR1 MDHEN and CDR2 SYDVKM. The V end was cut by 5 bases, the J end by 4 bases, with 11 bases between. The CDR3 sequence is CASSRTGIYGYTF. CDR3 DNA sequence: TGTGCCAGCAGTCGCACAGGGATCTATGGCTACACCTTC.

This chain connects TRBV9 to TRBJ2-1, with 8 bases identical to TRBD1. The CDR3 runs to 16 residues. Trimming took 2 bases from V and 2 from J; bases not matched to a gene: 6. CDR1 and CDR2 (germline): SGDLS, YYNGEE. The CDR3 bases are TGTGCCAGCAGCGTTAGCACAGGGGGACCCTACAATGAGCAGTTCTTC. The encoded protein is CASSVSTGGPYNEQFF.

This clonotype showed up just a few times. The chain combines TRBV3-1 with TRBJ2-1; tentatively, D is TRBD1 or TRBD2 (5 bases each). Trimming took 4 bases from V and 4 from J, leaving 17 bases between them. The CDR3 spans 16 residues. In germline, CDR1 is LGHDT, CDR2 YNNKEL (reference sequence). The chain's CDR3 is CASSPPGLFSYNEQFF. DNA for the CDR3: TGTGCCAGCAGCCCTCCGGGGCTCTTCTCATACAATGAGCAGTTCTTC.

The rearrangement links TRBV7-3 to TRBJ2-3, with 8 bases identical to TRBD1. The CDR3 consists of 17 residues. V lost 2 bases, J lost 5 bases, and 12 bases stayed unmatched. Germline V gene sequence: CDR1 SGHTA, CDR2 FQGTGA. The CDR3 DNA sequence: TGTGCCAGCAGCTTAGATTGGCCAGGGGGCTATCAAGATACGCAGTATTTT. This encodes CASSLDWPGGYQDTQYF.

The rearrangement links TRBV5-5 to TRBJ2-5; TRBD2 aligns across 9 bases. This CDR3 region has 16 residues. From germline, CDR1 is SGHKS and CDR2 YYEKEE (reference sequence). After removal of 0 bases from V and 2 bases from J, the junction contained 5 bases not matched to a gene. The CDR3 DNA sequence: TGTGCCAGCAGCTTGGCCGGAAGCGGGGGGCAAGAGACCCAGTACTTC. Translation: CASSLAGSGGQETQYF. The whole variable domain, remainder taken from reference TRBV5-5 and TRBJ2-5, is DAGVTQSPTHLIKTRGQQVTLRCSPISGHKSVSWYQQVLGQGPQFIFQYYEKEERGRGNFPDRFSARQFPNYSSELNVNALLLGDSALYLCASSLAGSGGQETQYFGPGTRLLVL.

The V and J genes are TRBV9 and TRBJ2-3; D is ambiguous. The CDR3 extends over 13 amino acids. V was trimmed by 2 bases and J by 2 bases, leaving 6 bases between them. The V gene's germline CDR1 is SGDLS and CDR2 YYNGEE. The CDR3 is CASSVVITDTQYF. CDR3 sequence (DNA): TGTGCCAGCAGCGTCGTTATCACAGATACGCAGTATTTT. The full variable domain, completed using reference TRBV9 and TRBJ2-3, is DSGVTQTPKHLITATGQRVTLRCSPRSGDLSVYWYQQSLDQGLQFLIQYYNGEERAKGNILERFSAQQFPDLHSELNLSSLELGDSALYFCASSVVITDTQYFGPGTRLTVL.

As regards this clonotype: A much larger clone differs by one base, so this may be a read error. The V and J genes are TRBV2 and TRBJ2-1, with 8 positions matching TRBD2. J gave up 8 bases and V 11 bases, and 11 bases lay outside the gene matches. CDR3 size: 13 residues. The germline V gene encodes CDR1 SNHLY and CDR2 FYNNEI. The CDR3 is CAVPGGPYDEQFF. The CDR3 DNA reads TGTGCCGTACCGGGAGGGCCATACGATGAGCAGTTCTTC.

The rearrangement links TRBV7-3 to TRBJ2-5; 8 nucleotides line up with TRBD2. The V gene end was trimmed by 5 bases and the J gene end by 5 bases; junction bases not matched to a gene: 13. Germline V lookup: CDR1 SGHTA, CDR2 FQGTGA. CDR3 size: 16 residues. CDR3 loop: CASSPGATGGRETQYF. The CDR3 DNA reads as TGTGCCAGCAGCCCGGGCGCGACGGGAGGGAGGGAGACCCAGTACTTC. The full variable domain, completed using reference TRBV7-3 and TRBJ2-5, is GAGVSQTPSNKVTEKGKYVELRCDPISGHTALYWYRQSLGQGPEFLIYFQGTGAADDSGLPNDRFFAVRPEGSVSTLKIQRTERGDSAVYLCASSPGATGGRETQYFGPGTRLLVL.